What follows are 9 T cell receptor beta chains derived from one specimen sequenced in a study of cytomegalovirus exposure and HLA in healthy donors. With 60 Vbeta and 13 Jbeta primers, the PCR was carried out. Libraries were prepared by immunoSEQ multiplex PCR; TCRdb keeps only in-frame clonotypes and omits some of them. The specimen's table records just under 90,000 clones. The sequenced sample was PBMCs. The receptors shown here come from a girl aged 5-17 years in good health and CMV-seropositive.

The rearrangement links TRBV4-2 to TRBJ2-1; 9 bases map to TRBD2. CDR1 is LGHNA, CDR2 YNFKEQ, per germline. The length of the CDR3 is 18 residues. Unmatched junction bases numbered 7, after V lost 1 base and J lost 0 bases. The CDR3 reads CASSQAGAGGLSYNEQFF. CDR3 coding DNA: TGTGCCAGCAGCCAAGCGGGAGCGGGGGGCCTCTCCTACAATGAGCAGTTCTTC.

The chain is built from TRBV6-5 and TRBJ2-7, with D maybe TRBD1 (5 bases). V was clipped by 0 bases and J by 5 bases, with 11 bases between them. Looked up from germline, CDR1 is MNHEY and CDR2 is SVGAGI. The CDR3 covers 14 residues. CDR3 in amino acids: CASSYSSKGNEQYF. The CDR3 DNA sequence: TGTGCCAGCAGTTACTCGTCTAAGGGGAACGAGCAGTACTTC.

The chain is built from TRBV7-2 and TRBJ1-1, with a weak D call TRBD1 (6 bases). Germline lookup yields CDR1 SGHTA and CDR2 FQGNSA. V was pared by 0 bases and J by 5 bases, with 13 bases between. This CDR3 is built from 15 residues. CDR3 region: CASSLALRGATEAFF. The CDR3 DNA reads TGTGCCAGCAGCTTAGCATTGCGGGGGGCTACTGAAGCTTTCTTT.

This CDR3 is CASSLVRQKETQYF. In DNA form, the CDR3 reads TGTGCCAGCAGCTTGGTACGACAGAAAGAGACCCAGTACTTC. The chain employs TRBV5-5 and TRBJ2-5; D perhaps matches TRBD1 (5 bases). The CDR3 spans 14 residues. Looked up from germline, CDR1 is SGHKS and CDR2 is YYEKEE (reference sequence). V lost 0 bases and J 3 bases, leaving 9 bases between the germline ends.

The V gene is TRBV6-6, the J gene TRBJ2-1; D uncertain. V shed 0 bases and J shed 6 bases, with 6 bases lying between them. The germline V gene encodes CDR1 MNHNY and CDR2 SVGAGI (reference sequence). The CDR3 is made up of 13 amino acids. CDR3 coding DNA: TGTGCCAGCAGTTACTCGTACAGCAATGAGCAGTTCTTC. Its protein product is CASSYSYSNEQFF.

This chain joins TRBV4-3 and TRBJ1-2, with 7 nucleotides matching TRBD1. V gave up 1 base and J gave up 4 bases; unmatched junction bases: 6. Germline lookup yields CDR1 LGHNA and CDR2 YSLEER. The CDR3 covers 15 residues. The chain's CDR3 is CASSQGEGGFYGYTF. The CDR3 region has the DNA TGCGCCAGCAGCCAAGGGGAAGGGGGCTTCTATGGCTACACCTTC.

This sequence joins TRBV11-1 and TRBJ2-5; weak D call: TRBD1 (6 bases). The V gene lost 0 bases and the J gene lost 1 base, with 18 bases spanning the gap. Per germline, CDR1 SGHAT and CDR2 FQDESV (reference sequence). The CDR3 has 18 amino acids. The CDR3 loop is CASSLAVRTASLQETQYF. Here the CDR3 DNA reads TGTGCCAGCAGCTTAGCGGTTCGGACAGCCTCCCTCCAAGAGACCCAGTACTTC. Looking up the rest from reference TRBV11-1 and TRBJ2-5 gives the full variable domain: EAEVAQSPRYKITEKSQAVAFWCDPISGHATLYWYRQILGQGPELLVQFQDESVVDDSQLPKDRFSAERLKGVDSTLKIQPAELGDSAMYLCASSLAVRTASLQETQYFGPGTRLLVL.

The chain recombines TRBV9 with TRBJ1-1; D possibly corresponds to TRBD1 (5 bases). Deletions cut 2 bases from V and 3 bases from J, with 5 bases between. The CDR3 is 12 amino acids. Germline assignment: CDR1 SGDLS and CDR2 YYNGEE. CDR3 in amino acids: CASSVTDTEAFF. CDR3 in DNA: TGTGCCAGCAGCGTGACAGACACTGAAGCTTTCTTT.

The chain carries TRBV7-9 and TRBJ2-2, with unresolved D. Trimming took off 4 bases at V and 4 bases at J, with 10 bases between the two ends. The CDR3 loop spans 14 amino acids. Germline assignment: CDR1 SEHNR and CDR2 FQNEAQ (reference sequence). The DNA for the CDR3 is TGTGCCAGCAGCTCGCTCTTGGCCACCGGGGAGCTGTTTTTT. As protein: CASSSLLATGELFF.